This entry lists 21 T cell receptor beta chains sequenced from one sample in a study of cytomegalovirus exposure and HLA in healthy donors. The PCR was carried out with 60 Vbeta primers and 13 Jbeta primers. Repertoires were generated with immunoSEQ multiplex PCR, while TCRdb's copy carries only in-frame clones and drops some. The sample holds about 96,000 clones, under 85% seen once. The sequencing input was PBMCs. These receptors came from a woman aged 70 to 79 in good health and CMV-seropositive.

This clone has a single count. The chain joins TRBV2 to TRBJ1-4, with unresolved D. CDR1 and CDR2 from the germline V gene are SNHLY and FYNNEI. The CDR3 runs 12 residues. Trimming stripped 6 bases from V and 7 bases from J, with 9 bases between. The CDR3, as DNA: TGTGCCAGCAGACGGGAGGGTGAAAAACTGTTTTTT. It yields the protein CASRREGEKLFF.

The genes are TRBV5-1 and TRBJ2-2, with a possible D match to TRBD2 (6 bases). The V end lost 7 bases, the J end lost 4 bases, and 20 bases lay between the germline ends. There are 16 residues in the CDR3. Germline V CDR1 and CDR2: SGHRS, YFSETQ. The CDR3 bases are TGCGCCAGCCAAGGGGACTCACAAATCGGCACCGGGGAGCTGTTTTTT. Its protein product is CASQGDSQIGTGELFF.

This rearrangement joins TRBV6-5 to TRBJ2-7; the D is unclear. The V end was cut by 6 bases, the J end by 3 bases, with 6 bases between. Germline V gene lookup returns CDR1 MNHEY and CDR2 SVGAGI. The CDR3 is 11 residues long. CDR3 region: CASRRLYEQYF. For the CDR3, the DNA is TGTGCCAGCAGGCGCCTCTACGAGCAGTACTTC.

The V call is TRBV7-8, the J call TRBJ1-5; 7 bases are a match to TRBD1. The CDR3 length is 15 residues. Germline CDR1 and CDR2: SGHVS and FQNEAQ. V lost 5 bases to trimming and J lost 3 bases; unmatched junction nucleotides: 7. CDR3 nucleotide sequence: TGTGCCAGCAGCCACCGGGACAGAAACAATCAGCCCCAGCATTTT. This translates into CASSHRDRNNQPQHF.

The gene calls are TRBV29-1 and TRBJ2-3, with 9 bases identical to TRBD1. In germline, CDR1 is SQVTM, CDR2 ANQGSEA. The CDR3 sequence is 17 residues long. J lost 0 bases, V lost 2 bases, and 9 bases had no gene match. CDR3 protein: CSVESQGARASTDTQYF. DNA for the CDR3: TGCAGCGTTGAATCACAGGGGGCACGGGCGAGCACAGATACGCAGTATTTT.

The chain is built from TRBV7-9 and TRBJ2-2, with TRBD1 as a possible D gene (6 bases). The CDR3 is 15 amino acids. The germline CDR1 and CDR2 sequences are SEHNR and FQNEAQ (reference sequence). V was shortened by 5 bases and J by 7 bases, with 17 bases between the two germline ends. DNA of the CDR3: TGTGCCAGCAGCCTAAATTCACAGGGACACGGGGAGCTGTTTTTT. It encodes CASSLNSQGHGELFF.

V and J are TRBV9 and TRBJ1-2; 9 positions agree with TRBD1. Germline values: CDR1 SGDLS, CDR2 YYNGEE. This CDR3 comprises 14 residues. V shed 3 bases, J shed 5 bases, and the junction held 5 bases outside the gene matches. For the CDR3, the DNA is TGTGCCAGCAGCGAGGGACAGGGTCCGTATGGCTACACCTTC. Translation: CASSEGQGPYGYTF.

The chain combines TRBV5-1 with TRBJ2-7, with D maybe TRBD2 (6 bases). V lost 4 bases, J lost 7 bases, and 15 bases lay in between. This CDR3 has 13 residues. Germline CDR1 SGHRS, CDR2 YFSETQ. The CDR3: CASSLDVAGEQYF. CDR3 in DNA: TGCGCCAGCAGCCTAGATGTGGCGGGGGAGCAGTACTTC.

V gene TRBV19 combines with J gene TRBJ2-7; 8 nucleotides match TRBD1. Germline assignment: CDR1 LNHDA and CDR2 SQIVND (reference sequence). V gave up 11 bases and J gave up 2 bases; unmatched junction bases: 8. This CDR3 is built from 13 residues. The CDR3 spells CASQAGQAYEQYF. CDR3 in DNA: TGTGCCTCCCAGGCGGGACAGGCCTACGAGCAGTACTTC.

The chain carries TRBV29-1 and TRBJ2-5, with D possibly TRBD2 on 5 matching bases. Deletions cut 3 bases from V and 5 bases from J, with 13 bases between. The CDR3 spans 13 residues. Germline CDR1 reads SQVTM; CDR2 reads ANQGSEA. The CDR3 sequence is CSVDHRTAETQYF. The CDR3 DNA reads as TGCAGCGTTGATCATCGGACTGCTGAGACCCAGTACTTC.

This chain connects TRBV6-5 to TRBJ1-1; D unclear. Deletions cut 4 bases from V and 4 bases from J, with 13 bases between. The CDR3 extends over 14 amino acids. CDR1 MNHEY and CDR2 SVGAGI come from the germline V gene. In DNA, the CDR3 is TGTGCCAGCAGTTCGTCCGGGAAATCCACTGAAGCTTTCTTT. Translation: CASSSSGKSTEAFF.

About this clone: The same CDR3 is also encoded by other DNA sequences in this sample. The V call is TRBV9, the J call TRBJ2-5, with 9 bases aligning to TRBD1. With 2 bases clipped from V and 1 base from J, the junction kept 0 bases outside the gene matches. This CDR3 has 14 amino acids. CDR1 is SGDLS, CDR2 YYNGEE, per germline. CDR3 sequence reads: CASSVGQGQETQYF. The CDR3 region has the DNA TGTGCCAGCAGCGTGGGACAGGGCCAAGAGACCCAGTACTTC.

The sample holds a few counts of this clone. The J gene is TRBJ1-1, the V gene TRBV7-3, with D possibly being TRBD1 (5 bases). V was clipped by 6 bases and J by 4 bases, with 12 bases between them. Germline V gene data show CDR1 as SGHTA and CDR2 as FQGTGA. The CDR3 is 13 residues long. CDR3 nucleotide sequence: TGTGCCAGCAGGGAGGGGCTGGGCACTGAAGCTTTCTTT. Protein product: CASREGLGTEAFF.

This CDR3 is CASSPTRRERNTQYF. In nucleotides, the CDR3 is TGTGCCAGCAGTCCCACGCGACGGGAGAGAAATACGCAGTATTTT. The chain uses TRBV6-6 and TRBJ2-3; weak D call: TRBD2 (6 bases). Between the trimmed V and J ends, which lost 5 bases and 7 bases, there was a span of 19 bases. Germline lookup yields CDR1 MNHNY and CDR2 SVGAGI (reference sequence). The CDR3 totals 15 residues.

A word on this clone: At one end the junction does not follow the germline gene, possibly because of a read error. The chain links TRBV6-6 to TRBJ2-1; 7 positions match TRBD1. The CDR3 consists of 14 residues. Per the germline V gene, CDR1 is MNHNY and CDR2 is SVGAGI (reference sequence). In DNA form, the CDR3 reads TGTGCCAGCAATTACGGCCAGGGGGTCAATGAGCAGTTCTTC. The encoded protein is CASNYGQGVNEQFF.

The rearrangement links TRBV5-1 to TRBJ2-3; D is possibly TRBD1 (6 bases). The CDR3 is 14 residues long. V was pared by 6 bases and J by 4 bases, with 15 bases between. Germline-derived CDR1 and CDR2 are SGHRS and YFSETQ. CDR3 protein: CASTIRGGADTQYF. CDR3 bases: TGCGCCAGCACGATCAGGGGTGGTGCAGATACGCAGTATTTT.

The CDR3 DNA follows: TGTGCCAGCAGCCCTCAGGGGACTGGAAACACCATATATTTT. Translating gives CASSPQGTGNTIYF. This chain uses TRBV7-9 with TRBJ1-3, with a possible D match to TRBD1 (6 bases). The CDR3 is made up of 14 amino acids. Trimming took off 5 bases at V and 2 bases at J, with 10 bases between the two ends. Germline CDR1 and CDR2: SEHNR and FQNEAQ (reference sequence).

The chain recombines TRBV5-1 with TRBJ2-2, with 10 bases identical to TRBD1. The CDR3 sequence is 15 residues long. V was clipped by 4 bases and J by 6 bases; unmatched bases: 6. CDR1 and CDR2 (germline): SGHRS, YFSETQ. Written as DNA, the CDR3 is TGCGCCAGCAGCGGCCAGGGACAGGGGTCCGGGGAGCTGTTTTTT. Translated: CASSGQGQGSGELFF.

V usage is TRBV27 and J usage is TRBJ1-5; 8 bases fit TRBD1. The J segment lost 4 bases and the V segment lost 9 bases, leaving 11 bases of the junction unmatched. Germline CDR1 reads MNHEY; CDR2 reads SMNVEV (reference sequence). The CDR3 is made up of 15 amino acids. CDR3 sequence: CARVDREERNQPQHF. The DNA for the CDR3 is TGTGCCAGAGTGGACAGGGAAGAGAGAAATCAGCCCCAGCATTTT.

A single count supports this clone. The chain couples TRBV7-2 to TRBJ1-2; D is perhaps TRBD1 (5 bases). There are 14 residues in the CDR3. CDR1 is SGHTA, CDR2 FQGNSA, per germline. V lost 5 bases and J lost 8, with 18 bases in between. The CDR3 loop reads CASSLGVGAGGYTF. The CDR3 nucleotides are TGTGCCAGCAGCCTAGGCGTTGGTGCAGGGGGCTACACCTTC.

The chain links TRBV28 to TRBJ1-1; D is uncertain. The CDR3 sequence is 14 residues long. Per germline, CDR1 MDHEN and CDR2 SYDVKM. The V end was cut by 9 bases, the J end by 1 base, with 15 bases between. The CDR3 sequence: CASTETPGNTEAFF. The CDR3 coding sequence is TGTGCCAGTACAGAAACTCCAGGGAACACTGAAGCTTTCTTT.